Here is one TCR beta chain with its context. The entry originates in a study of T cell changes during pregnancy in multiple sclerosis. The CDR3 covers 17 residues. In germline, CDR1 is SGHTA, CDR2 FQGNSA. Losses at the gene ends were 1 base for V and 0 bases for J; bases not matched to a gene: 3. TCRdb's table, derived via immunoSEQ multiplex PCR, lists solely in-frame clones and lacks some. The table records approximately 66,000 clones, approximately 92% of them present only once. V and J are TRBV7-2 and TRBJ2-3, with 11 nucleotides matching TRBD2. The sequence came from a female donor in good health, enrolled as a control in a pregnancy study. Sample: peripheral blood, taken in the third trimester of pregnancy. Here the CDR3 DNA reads TGTGCCAGCAGCTTAGTTGGGACTAGCGGAAGCACAGATACGCAGTATTTT. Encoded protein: CASSLVGTSGSTDTQYF. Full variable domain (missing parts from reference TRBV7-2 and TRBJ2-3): GAGVSQSPSNKVTEKGKDVELRCDPISGHTALYWYRQSLGQGLEFLIYFQGNSAPDKSGLPSDRFSAERTGGSVSTLTIQRTQQEDSAVYLCASSLVGTSGSTDTQYFGPGTRLTVL.